Listed below are T cell receptor beta chains from one sample, sequenced in a study of blood T cells in healthy people across ages. One entry per CDR3 protein, called by TCRdb with MiXCR from the 5' RACE reads. This sample carries 700,000 to 900,000 distinct CDR3 sequences, around a quarter of them seen once, and the ten largest clones take about 2.9%. These records were also assigned to another study, of T cells of mothers and their children.

Sample: blood. The receptors were gathered from a boy aged 10-17 years in good health. Both conserved end residues are part of each CDR3. The D gene is left open where the match is weak. Part of the rows lack a size; the others show once, few, many or a class for expanded clones.

CDR3 length: 18
D gene: TRBD2
clone size: few
J gene: TRBJ2-5
V gene: TRBV15
CDR3 DNA: TGTGCCACCAGGAAGGGACTAGCGGGGCTCACCGGGCGGGAGACCCAGTACTTC
CDR3 protein: CATRKGLAGLTGRETQYF

CDR3 length: 15
D gene: NA
clone size: few
J gene: TRBJ2-5
V gene: TRBV24-1
CDR3 DNA: TGTGCCACCAGTGATGGGGTAAGGGACGCAGAGACCCAGTACTTC
CDR3 protein: CATSDGVRDAETQYF

CDR3 length: 16
D gene: TRBD1
clone size: NA
J gene: TRBJ1-1
V gene: TRBV20-1
CDR3 DNA: TGCAGTGCAATCAGCAGACAGGGATCATTGAACACTGAAGCTTTCTTT
CDR3 protein: CSAISRQGSLNTEAFF

CDR3 length: 14
D gene: NA
clone size: NA
J gene: TRBJ2-2
V gene: TRBV7-9
CDR3 DNA: TGTGCCAGCAGAACCCCAGGGGTCACCGGGGAGCTGTTTTTT
CDR3 protein: CASRTPGVTGELFF

CDR3 length: 13
D gene: NA
clone size: few
J gene: TRBJ2-4
V gene: TRBV2
CDR3 DNA: TGTGCCAGCGAAACGGCGGGCAAAAACATTCAGTACTTC
CDR3 protein: CASETAGKNIQYF

CDR3 length: 15
D gene: NA
clone size: NA
J gene: TRBJ2-1
V gene: TRBV12-5
CDR3 DNA: TGTGCTAGTGGTTTGTTCGAGGGGGTCTACAATGAGCAGTTCTTC
CDR3 protein: CASGLFEGVYNEQFF

CDR3 length: 14
D gene: TRBD1
clone size: NA
J gene: TRBJ2-7
V gene: TRBV5-5
CDR3 DNA: TGTGCCAGCAGCTCCCTTGACAGGGGAGGCGAGCAGTACTTC
CDR3 protein: CASSSLDRGGEQYF

CDR3 length: 15
D gene: NA
clone size: once
J gene: TRBJ2-1
V gene: TRBV5-6
CDR3 DNA: TGTGCCAGCAGCTTGAATTCTGAAGCCTACAATGAGCAGTTCTTC
CDR3 protein: CASSLNSEAYNEQFF

CDR3 length: 10
D gene: NA
clone size: NA
J gene: TRBJ2-1
V gene: TRBV12-3/TRBV12-4
CDR3 DNA: TGTGCCAGCAGCCTTCGAGGACAGTTCTTC
CDR3 protein: CASSLRGQFF

CDR3 length: 14
D gene: NA
clone size: once
J gene: TRBJ2-1
V gene: TRBV7-3
CDR3 DNA: TGTGCCATTACCGGCGGGGGCCTCTACAATGAGCAGTTCTTC
CDR3 protein: CAITGGGLYNEQFF

CDR3 length: 16
D gene: TRBD1
clone size: NA
J gene: TRBJ2-2
V gene: TRBV20-1
CDR3 DNA: TGCAGTGCTAGAGATCATCGGACAGGGATCACCGGGGAGCTGTTTTTT
CDR3 protein: CSARDHRTGITGELFF

CDR3 length: 13
D gene: NA
clone size: many
J gene: TRBJ1-1
V gene: TRBV7-2
CDR3 DNA: TGTGCCAGCAGCTTGGAGGTGAACACTGAAGCTTTCTTT
CDR3 protein: CASSLEVNTEAFF

CDR3 length: 13
D gene: NA
clone size: NA
J gene: TRBJ1-4
V gene: TRBV28
CDR3 DNA: TGTGCCAGCTCCGGGACAAAAGTCGAAAAACTGTTTTTT
CDR3 protein: CASSGTKVEKLFF

CDR3 length: 12
D gene: NA
clone size: few
J gene: TRBJ2-3
V gene: TRBV6-1
CDR3 DNA: TGTGCCAGCAGAGCGACTCCAGATACGCAGTATTTT
CDR3 protein: CASRATPDTQYF

CDR3 length: 18
D gene: TRBD2
clone size: few
J gene: TRBJ2-4
V gene: TRBV5-1
CDR3 DNA: TGCGCCAGCAGCTTGGCCGGACTAGCGGGTTTCCCCCCCGACATTCAGTACTTC
CDR3 protein: CASSLAGLAGFPPDIQYF

CDR3 length: 17
D gene: NA
clone size: NA
J gene: TRBJ2-5
V gene: TRBV3-1
CDR3 DNA: TGTGCCAGCAGCCTTCGGAGGGGGGGCCTGGTGAAAGAGACCCAGTACTTC
CDR3 protein: CASSLRRGGLVKETQYF

CDR3 length: 11
D gene: NA
clone size: few
J gene: TRBJ2-1
V gene: TRBV6-5
CDR3 DNA: TGTGCCAGCAGTTATAAACATGAGCAGTTCTTC
CDR3 protein: CASSYKHEQFF

CDR3 length: 14
D gene: NA
clone size: NA
J gene: TRBJ1-2
V gene: TRBV28
CDR3 DNA: TGTGCCAGCAGTTTTTGGGATCGGGAGAATGGCTACACCTTC
CDR3 protein: CASSFWDRENGYTF

CDR3 length: 12
D gene: NA
clone size: once
J gene: TRBJ1-2
V gene: TRBV6-5
CDR3 DNA: TGTGTCAGCAACGGGGACAACCGCGGCTACACCTTC
CDR3 protein: CVSNGDNRGYTF

CDR3 length: 14
D gene: NA
clone size: NA
J gene: TRBJ2-1
V gene: TRBV6-5
CDR3 DNA: TGTGCCAGCAGGCAGCGGAGCTCCTACAATGAGCAGTTCTTC
CDR3 protein: CASRQRSSYNEQFF

CDR3 length: 15
D gene: NA
clone size: few
J gene: TRBJ1-1
V gene: TRBV5-1
CDR3 DNA: TGCGCCAGCAGCCGAATACAGGCGGGTGAAACTGAAGCTTTCTTT
CDR3 protein: CASSRIQAGETEAFF

CDR3 length: 15
D gene: TRBD1
clone size: NA
J gene: TRBJ1-4
V gene: TRBV9
CDR3 DNA: TGTGCCAGCAGCGCGACAGGGGGGCCTAATGAAAAACTGTTTTTT
CDR3 protein: CASSATGGPNEKLFF

CDR3 length: 13
D gene: NA
clone size: few
J gene: TRBJ1-4
V gene: TRBV20-1
CDR3 DNA: TGCAGTGGGGTGAGGGCGTTCAATGAAAAACTGTTTTTT
CDR3 protein: CSGVRAFNEKLFF

CDR3 length: 15
D gene: TRBD1
clone size: NA
J gene: TRBJ2-5
V gene: TRBV28
CDR3 DNA: TGTGCCAGCAGGACAGGGGGCGAGAGTTGGGAGACCCAGTACTTC
CDR3 protein: CASRTGGESWETQYF

CDR3 length: 14
D gene: TRBD1
clone size: NA
J gene: TRBJ2-1
V gene: TRBV9
CDR3 DNA: TGTGCCAGCAGGCCGACAGGGGGGAACAATGAGCAGTTCTTC
CDR3 protein: CASRPTGGNNEQFF

CDR3 length: 14
D gene: TRBD2
clone size: NA
J gene: TRBJ2-1
V gene: TRBV2
CDR3 DNA: TGTGCCAGCAGTCTAGCGGGCCCTTGGAATGAGCAGTTCTTC
CDR3 protein: CASSLAGPWNEQFF

CDR3 length: 12
D gene: NA
clone size: NA
J gene: TRBJ1-4
V gene: TRBV2
CDR3 DNA: TGTGCCAGCAGTGAGTTTTATGAAAAACTGTTTTTT
CDR3 protein: CASSEFYEKLFF

CDR3 length: 13
D gene: NA
clone size: few
J gene: TRBJ2-7
V gene: TRBV12-3/TRBV12-4
CDR3 DNA: TGTGCCAGCAGTAAAATCTTATTCCACGAGCAGTACTTC
CDR3 protein: CASSKILFHEQYF

CDR3 length: 15
D gene: NA
clone size: few
J gene: TRBJ1-1
V gene: TRBV7-9
CDR3 DNA: TGTGCCAGCAGCTTATCATCACAGGGATTTGGTGAAGCTTTCTTT
CDR3 protein: CASSLSSQGFGEAFF

CDR3 length: 17
D gene: NA
clone size: few
J gene: TRBJ2-5
V gene: TRBV5-5
CDR3 DNA: TGTGCCAGCAGCTTGTATGTGGGCGCGGGGGCACGGGAGACCCAGTACTTC
CDR3 protein: CASSLYVGAGARETQYF

CDR3 length: 14
D gene: TRBD2
clone size: NA
J gene: TRBJ2-5
V gene: TRBV20-1
CDR3 DNA: TGCAGTGCCAGGGCTAGCGGGGGCCAAGAGACCCAGTACTTC
CDR3 protein: CSARASGGQETQYF

CDR3 length: 16
D gene: TRBD1
clone size: NA
J gene: TRBJ2-1
V gene: TRBV18
CDR3 DNA: TGTGCCAGCTCACCGGGACAGGGTATAAATTTCAATGAGCAGTTCTTC
CDR3 protein: CASSPGQGINFNEQFF